These T cell receptor beta chains were read from a single sample in a study of OX40 agonist ivuxolimab in advanced cancers. Produced via immunoSEQ multiplex PCR; TCRdb's table is partial and in-frame only. The sample consists of 70,000 to 95,000 clones, around 80% of them appearing once. The sample in question was CD4+ or CD8+ T cells sorted from blood, obtained in a trial of the OX40 agonist ivuxolimab. The receptors shown here come from an adult with an advanced solid tumor such as melanoma, head and neck, liver or kidney cancer. Both conserved end residues are part of each CDR3. Each record gives: J gene, V gene, D gene, clone size, CDR3 DNA, CDR3 protein. The D gene is left open where the match is weak. Clone sizes are given selectively: once, few, many, or a class where the clone is expanded.

TRBJ1-2 | TRBV9 | - | - | TGTGCCAGCAGCGTAGGGTTGGACCCACACTATGGCTACACCTTC | CASSVGLDPHYGYTF
TRBJ1-6 | TRBV28 | - | once | TGTGCCAGCACGCCTCTAAGGGGTTCCTATAATTCACCCCTCCACTTT | CASTPLRGSYNSPLHF
TRBJ2-3 | TRBV5-1 | - | - | TGCGCCAGCAGCTTGGGGAACGGAGATACGCAGTATTTT | CASSLGNGDTQYF
TRBJ2-7 | TRBV9 | - | - | TGTGCCAGCAGCGTAGGGGGCGGGGTGTACGAGCAGTACTTC | CASSVGGGVYEQYF
TRBJ2-7 | TRBV6-5 | - | once | TGTGCCAGCAGACCCCCGGGGCGGGGCTACGAGCAGTACTTC | CASRPPGRGYEQYF
TRBJ1-4 | TRBV28 | - | - | TGTGCCAGCAGTTTATTTGGGTCTGCAACTAATGAAAAACTGTTTTTT | CASSLFGSATNEKLFF
TRBJ1-6 | TRBV2 | - | - | TGTGCCAGCAGTGGAAGGAGCTCCTATAATTCACCCCTCCACTTT | CASSGRSSYNSPLHF
TRBJ2-5 | TRBV4-3 | - | few | TGCGCCAGCAGCCAGGGAATGGGCCAAGAGACCCAGTACTTC | CASSQGMGQETQYF
TRBJ1-1 | TRBV6-5 | - | - | TGTGCCAGCAGTTACTCCCAGGGGAAAGGCACTGAAGCTTTCTTT | CASSYSQGKGTEAFF
TRBJ1-1 | TRBV27 | - | once | TGTGCCAGCAGTAGGGGGAACACTGAAGCTTTCTTT | CASSRGNTEAFF
TRBJ2-7 | TRBV4-1 | TRBD2 | - | TGCGCCAGCAGCCTGGGACTATCTACCTACGAGCAGTACTTC | CASSLGLSTYEQYF
TRBJ2-7 | TRBV11-1 | - | once | TGTGCCAGCAGCCCCCCCGTTGGGGCCGAGCAGTACTTC | CASSPPVGAEQYF
TRBJ1-5 | TRBV25-1 | - | - | TGTGCCAGCAGTGACGTTGGGACGGCTAATCAGCCCCAGCATTTT | CASSDVGTANQPQHF
TRBJ1-1 | TRBV5-4 | - | - | TGTGCCAGCAGCCCTGACTTGGGGCTCGGGGTCACTGAAGCTTTCTTT | CASSPDLGLGVTEAFF
TRBJ2-3 | TRBV29-1 | - | - | TGCAGCGTAGGTCAGGTGAGAGATACGCAGTATTTT | CSVGQVRDTQYF
TRBJ1-5 | TRBV12-1 | - | - | TGTGCCAGCAGCTCGCCCTCAGAACAGCCCCAGCATTTT | CASSSPSEQPQHF
TRBJ1-4 | TRBV18 | TRBD1 | - | TGTGCCAGCTCACCGGGCCCCCCCCGACAGGGTAATGAAAAACTGTTTTTT | CASSPGPPRQGNEKLFF
TRBJ1-2 | TRBV28 | - | few | TGTGCCAGCAGTGAGGGGGTCTATGGCTACACCTTC | CASSEGVYGYTF
TRBJ2-3 | TRBV28 | - | - | TGTGCCAGCAGGAAGTTTAGGGGGTCGGGCACAGATACGCAGTATTTT | CASRKFRGSGTDTQYF
TRBJ1-6 | TRBV5-1 | TRBD1 | - | TGCGCCAGCAGCTGGTCCTCCGGGACAGGTGGCTCACCCCTCCACTTT | CASSWSSGTGGSPLHF
TRBJ2-1 | TRBV9 | - | - | TGTGCCAGCAGCGTAGGAGGAGACCTCCCCCCATACAATGAGCAGTTCTTC | CASSVGGDLPPYNEQFF
TRBJ2-5 | TRBV7-9 | - | - | TGTGCCAGCAGTCGCCGAGGGACAATGGAGACCCAGTACTTC | CASSRRGTMETQYF
TRBJ1-5 | TRBV2 | TRBD1 | few | TGTGCCAGCAGCAGCGGACAGGGAAATCAGCCCCAGCATTTT | CASSSGQGNQPQHF
TRBJ1-3 | TRBV5-1 | - | - | TGCGCCAGCAGCTTAGGTGATTTCTCTGGAAACACCATATATTTT | CASSLGDFSGNTIYF
TRBJ1-6 | TRBV5-6 | - | - | TGTGCCAGCAGGTTCACCGGGGGGATGAGCTCCTATAATTCACCCCTCCACTTT | CASRFTGGMSSYNSPLHF
TRBJ1-2 | TRBV15 | - | - | TGTGCCACCGGGCAGGGGAACTATGGCTACACCTTC | CATGQGNYGYTF
TRBJ1-6 | TRBV19 | - | - | TGTGCCAGTAGCGTGGGGGCGGGGAATTCACCCCTCCACTTT | CASSVGAGNSPLHF
TRBJ2-2 | TRBV6-4 | - | few | TGTGCCAGCAGTACAGGGAGGTTCGCCGGGGAGCTGTTTTTT | CASSTGRFAGELFF
TRBJ2-5 | TRBV29-1 | - | - | TGCAGCGTTGAAGGTTGGACAGTCCAAGAGACCCAGTACTTC | CSVEGWTVQETQYF
TRBJ1-1 | TRBV6-1 | - | - | TGTGCCAGCAGTGGATTCGGAGTGGACACTGAAGCTTTCTTT | CASSGFGVDTEAFF
TRBJ1-6 | TRBV2 | - | - | TGTGCCAGCAGTGAAAGGGAAAGCTCCTATAATTCACCCCTCCACTTT | CASSERESSYNSPLHF
TRBJ1-4 | TRBV6-1 | - | once | TGTGCCAGCCGTTCGGAAAAACTGTTTTTT | CASRSEKLFF
TRBJ2-1 | TRBV30 | - | - | TGTGCCGCTATGGCCTACAATGAGCAGTTCTTC | CAAMAYNEQFF
TRBJ1-3 | TRBV7-9 | - | few | TGTGCCAGCAGCTTCCCAGGGGCGGGAAACACCATATATTTT | CASSFPGAGNTIYF
TRBJ1-5 | TRBV10-1 | - | - | TGCGCCAGCAGTGAACAGGCTAAACTTGGTCAGCCCCAGCATTTT | CASSEQAKLGQPQHF
TRBJ1-5 | TRBV4-2 | TRBD1 | few | TGTGCCAGCAGCCAAGTCGCAGGGGGATCCCAGCCCCAGCATTTT | CASSQVAGGSQPQHF
TRBJ1-2 | TRBV7-9 | - | few | TGTGCCAGCAGCTTAGCCGTAGCTAACTATGGCTACACCTTC | CASSLAVANYGYTF
TRBJ1-2 | TRBV19 | - | - | TGTGCCAGTAGTCTATCCGGGCCCAACTATGGCTACACCTTC | CASSLSGPNYGYTF
TRBJ1-3 | TRBV2 | - | - | TGTGCCAGCATCAAAGAGTTCGGAAACACCATATATTTT | CASIKEFGNTIYF
TRBJ2-2 | TRBV11-2 | - | - | TGTGCCAGCAGCTTGTCGGCTCGAGAGCTGTTTTTT | CASSLSARELFF
TRBJ2-1 | TRBV7-9 | - | - | TGTGCCAGCAGCTCTGGTAGGGGGGCCTCCTACAATGAGCAGTTCTTC | CASSSGRGASYNEQFF
TRBJ1-2 | TRBV4-2 | - | - | TGTGCCAGCAGCCAGGGCGGGACGGCGGACCTCTATGGCTACACCTTC | CASSQGGTADLYGYTF
TRBJ2-5 | TRBV11-2 | - | - | TGTGCCAGCAGCTTAGGCTCGGCGGGGAGAACGGGCGAGACCCAGTACTTC | CASSLGSAGRTGETQYF
TRBJ1-3 | TRBV10-3 | - | - | TGTGCCATCAGTGGAATTTCTGGAAACACCATATATTTT | CAISGISGNTIYF
TRBJ2-7 | TRBV6-1 | - | - | TGTGCCAGCAGTGAATTAGCTTTCTACGAGCAGTACTTC | CASSELAFYEQYF
TRBJ1-5 | TRBV5-5 | - | - | TGTGCCAGCAGCTTGAGTCCATCAGGGTATCAGCCCCAGCATTTT | CASSLSPSGYQPQHF
TRBJ2-1 | TRBV11-2 | - | - | TGTGCCAGCAGCTTGTCCGGGGCCTACAATGAGCAGTTCTTC | CASSLSGAYNEQFF
TRBJ2-7 | TRBV7-2 | - | many | TGTGCCAGCAGCTTCCGGGACGTATACGAGCAGTACTTC | CASSFRDVYEQYF
TRBJ1-4 | TRBV7-2 | - | - | TGTGCCAGCAGCAAACCGGGAGGAAAACTGTTTTTT | CASSKPGGKLFF
TRBJ2-2 | TRBV6-6 | - | - | TGTGCCAGCAGTCCGGACAGAATGAGGACCGGGGAGCTGTTTTTT | CASSPDRMRTGELFF
TRBJ1-1 | TRBV5-4 | TRBD1 | - | TGTGCCAGCAGCTGGACAGGGAATAGGGCTGAAGCTTTCTTT | CASSWTGNRAEAFF
TRBJ2-7 | TRBV7-2 | TRBD2 | few | TGTGCCAGCAGCTTAGGACTAGCGGGGGGTTCCTACGAGCAGTACTTC | CASSLGLAGGSYEQYF
TRBJ1-2 | TRBV10-3 | - | few | TGTGCCATCAGTGACACACCTTACTATGGCTACACCTTC | CAISDTPYYGYTF
TRBJ2-3 | TRBV4-1 | TRBD2 | - | TGCGCCAGCAGCCTGGCGGGACTAGCGTTAGATACGCAGTATTTT | CASSLAGLALDTQYF